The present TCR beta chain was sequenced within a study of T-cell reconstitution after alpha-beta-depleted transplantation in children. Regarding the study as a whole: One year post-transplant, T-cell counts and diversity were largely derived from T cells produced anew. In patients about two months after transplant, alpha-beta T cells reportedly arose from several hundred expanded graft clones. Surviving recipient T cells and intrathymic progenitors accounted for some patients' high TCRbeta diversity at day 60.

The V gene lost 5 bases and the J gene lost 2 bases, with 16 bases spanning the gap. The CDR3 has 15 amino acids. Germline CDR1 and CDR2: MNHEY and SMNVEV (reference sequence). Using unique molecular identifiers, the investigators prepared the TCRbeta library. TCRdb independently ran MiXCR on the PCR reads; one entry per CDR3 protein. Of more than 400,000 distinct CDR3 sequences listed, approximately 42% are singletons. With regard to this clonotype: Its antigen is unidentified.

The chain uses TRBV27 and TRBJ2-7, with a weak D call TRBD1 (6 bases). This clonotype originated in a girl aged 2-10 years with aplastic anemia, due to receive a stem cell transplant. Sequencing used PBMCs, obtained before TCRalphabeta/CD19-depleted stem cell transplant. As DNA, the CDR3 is TGTGCCAGCAGTATAACGATCGGGACACCCTACGAGCAGTACTTC. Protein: CASSITIGTPYEQYF.